Listed below are T cell receptor beta chains from one sample, sequenced in a study of T cells in Graves' hyperthyroidism and ophthalmopathy. MiXCR was run by TCRdb on the multiplex PCR reads, yielding one entry per CDR3 protein. The table lists a few hundred thousand distinct CDR3 sequences, approximately 12% of them singletons. Input material: blood. These receptors all stem from a man younger than 40 with Graves' hyperthyroidism that later progressed to Graves' ophthalmopathy. CDR3s include the opening cysteine and the closing phenylalanine or tryptophan. Each record gives: V gene, clone size, J gene, D gene, CDR3 protein, CDR3 DNA. D genes are given only for firm matches. Part of the rows lack a size; the others show once, few, many or a class for expanded clones.

v_gene: TRBV13; abundance: many; j_gene: TRBJ2-7; d_gene: TRBD2; CDR3aa: CASSLRTSDTYEQYF; CDR3nt: TGTGCCAGCAGCCTGAGGACTAGCGACACCTACGAGCAGTACTTC
v_gene: TRBV11-3; abundance: few; j_gene: TRBJ2-1; d_gene: TRBD2; CDR3aa: CASSLDFGLAKNNEQFF; CDR3nt: TGTGCCAGCAGCTTAGATTTCGGACTAGCCAAAAACAATGAGCAGTTCTTC
v_gene: TRBV7-2; abundance: NA; j_gene: TRBJ1-3; d_gene: TRBD1; CDR3aa: CASSLEQGAIRNTIYF; CDR3nt: TGTGCCAGCAGCTTAGAACAGGGGGCCATTAGAAACACCATATATTTT
v_gene: TRBV12-3/TRBV12-4; abundance: many; j_gene: TRBJ1-4; d_gene: NA; CDR3aa: CASRRGTYPTNEKLFF; CDR3nt: TGTGCCAGCAGACGGGGGACATATCCAACTAATGAAAAACTGTTTTTT
v_gene: TRBV7-9; abundance: many; j_gene: TRBJ2-1; d_gene: TRBD1; CDR3aa: CASSSQGAHEQFF; CDR3nt: TGTGCCAGCAGCTCCCAGGGGGCGCATGAGCAGTTCTTC
v_gene: TRBV27; abundance: many; j_gene: TRBJ1-1; d_gene: TRBD1; CDR3aa: CASSPWTGMKTEAFF; CDR3nt: TGTGCCAGCAGTCCGTGGACAGGGATGAAAACTGAAGCTTTCTTT
v_gene: TRBV6-5; abundance: NA; j_gene: TRBJ1-1; d_gene: NA; CDR3aa: CASSYMGATEAFF; CDR3nt: TGTGCCAGCAGTTACATGGGGGCGACTGAAGCTTTCTTT
v_gene: TRBV6-1; abundance: NA; j_gene: TRBJ2-1; d_gene: TRBD2; CDR3aa: CAVSGGPYNEQFF; CDR3nt: TGTGCCGTGTCGGGGGGGCCCTACAATGAGCAGTTCTTC
v_gene: TRBV4-1; abundance: many; j_gene: TRBJ2-7; d_gene: TRBD2; CDR3aa: CASSQVKGGAYEQYF; CDR3nt: TGCGCCAGCAGCCAAGTTAAGGGAGGGGCCTACGAGCAGTACTTC
v_gene: TRBV7-2; abundance: many; j_gene: TRBJ2-1; d_gene: TRBD2; CDR3aa: CASSLVAGTSGGPSLFF; CDR3nt: TGTGCCAGCAGCTTAGTAGCCGGGACTAGCGGGGGGCCGAGCCTGTTCTTC
v_gene: TRBV29-1; abundance: few; j_gene: TRBJ1-4; d_gene: TRBD1; CDR3aa: CSAGGHGGEKLFF; CDR3nt: TGCAGCGCAGGGGGTCACGGGGGTGAAAAACTGTTTTTT
v_gene: TRBV28; abundance: many; j_gene: TRBJ1-2; d_gene: TRBD1; CDR3aa: CASSSTGTDINYGYTF; CDR3nt: TGTGCCAGCAGTTCCACCGGGACAGATATCAACTATGGCTACACCTTC